A single sample is the source of the 25 T cell receptor beta chains below, sequenced in a study of CXCR3-negative and CXCR3-positive naive CD8 T cells. Points from the study as a whole: CXCR3-positive naive cells carried more hydrophobic TRB CDR3s than CXCR3-negative ones.

The antigens of these receptors remain unknown. TRB cDNA was prepared as libraries by UMI-labeled 5' RACE. TCRdb reprocessed the 5' RACE reads, with one entry per CDR3 protein and no DNA. The listing records approximately 100,000 distinct CDR3 sequences. Sequenced: naive CXCR3+ CD8+ T cells from blood. As for subset: CD45RO-CCR7+CD27+CD95- naive CD8+ T cells expressing CXCR3 (TNR3+). The receptors stem from a human donor in good health. Some clones in this sample may be carry-over from other donors' samples.

The chain is built from TRBV7-7 and TRBJ2-5; TCRdb names TRBD2, which stays unverified in the absence of DNA. The germline CDR1 and CDR2 sequences are SSHAT and FNYEAQ (reference sequence). There are 14 residues in the CDR3. CDR3 residues: CASSRLAGDETQYF.

The V gene is TRBV2, the J gene TRBJ2-3; TCRdb indicates TRBD1, and absent DNA this call remains unverified. Germline-derived CDR1 and CDR2 are SNHLY and FYNNEI. The CDR3 consists of 16 residues. This chain's CDR3 is CASSLAGTPSTDTQYF.

The rearrangement joins TRBV20-1 to TRBJ1-1; TCRdb selects TRBD1, and the lack of DNA leaves this call unchecked. Germline lookup yields CDR1 DFQATT and CDR2 SNEGSKA (reference sequence). The CDR3 runs to 14 residues. CDR3 sequence reads: CSAKGIPSNTEAFF.

The chain employs TRBV29-1 and TRBJ2-7; TCRdb lists TRBD1, though no DNA is available to test this call. CDR1 is SQVTM, CDR2 ANQGSEA, per germline. The CDR3 is made up of 12 amino acids. The CDR3 protein is CSVVLRGPEQYF.

The chain combines TRBV27 with TRBJ1-6; TCRdb's assignment of TRBD1 cannot be checked, as there is no DNA. CDR1 and CDR2 from the germline V gene are MNHEY and SMNVEV (reference sequence). This CDR3 region has 14 residues. CDR3 protein: CASKDRGWNSPLHF.

The V gene is TRBV29-1, the J gene TRBJ2-3. Germline V CDR1 and CDR2: SQVTM, ANQGSEA. This CDR3 contains 14 residues. CDR3 sequence reads: CSVESIVITDTQYF.

The rearrangement uses TRBV5-1 and TRBJ2-3; TCRdb indicates TRBD1, and absent DNA this call remains unverified. CDR1 is SGHRS and CDR2 is YFSETQ in the germline V gene. The CDR3 is 16 residues long. The CDR3: CASMITGTGVADTQYF.

The chain has TRBV7-6 and TRBJ2-1; TCRdb returns TRBD2, unconfirmable since there is no DNA. The CDR3 totals 18 residues. The germline V gene encodes CDR1 SGHVS and CDR2 FNYEAQ. The CDR3 loop is CASSFGDSGRHNSDEQFF.

CDR3 sequence: CASSSGPFGTSGGDEQFF. The chain combines TRBV7-9 with TRBJ2-1; the TCRdb D gene call, TRBD2, has no DNA to confirm it. Looked up from germline, CDR1 is SEHNR and CDR2 is FQNEAQ (reference sequence). The CDR3 is made up of 18 amino acids. Using reference TRBV7-9 and TRBJ2-1 for the parts outside the CDR3, the full variable domain is DTGVSQNPRHKITKRGQNVTFRCDPISEHNRLYWYRQTLGQGPEFLTYFQNEAQLEKSRLLSDRFSAERPKGSFSTLEIQRTEQGDSAMYLCASSSGPFGTSGGDEQFFGPGTRLTVL.

The chain is built from TRBV12-3 or TRBV12-4 and TRBJ2-1; TCRdb proposes TRBD1, but this gene call is untestable without DNA. CDR3 length: 14 residues. Here the CDR3 reads CATGGWGPYNEQFF.

The gene calls are TRBV10-3 and TRBJ1-2. This CDR3 has 14 amino acids. Germline V gene data show CDR1 as ENHRY and CDR2 as SYGVKD. The chain's CDR3 is CAISEERETYGYTF.

The chain employs TRBV19 and TRBJ1-2. Germline assignment: CDR1 LNHDA and CDR2 SQIVND (reference sequence). The length of the CDR3 is 13 residues. The CDR3 is CASRAVGLEGYTF.

The chain uses TRBV29-1 and TRBJ1-2. This CDR3 comprises 14 residues. Germline V gene lookup returns CDR1 SQVTM and CDR2 ANQGSEA. The CDR3 loop reads CSVVAGDSNYGYTF.

The genes are TRBV11-2 and TRBJ2-7; with no DNA, the TCRdb D assignment of TRBD1 cannot be verified. Looked up from germline, CDR1 is SGHAT and CDR2 is FQNNGV. The CDR3 sequence is 13 residues long. The CDR3 reads CASSLVAGWEQYF.

The chain is built from TRBV7-2 and TRBJ2-7; the TCRdb call, TRBD2, lacks DNA for checking. CDR3 length: 13 amino acids. Germline CDR1 is SGHTA and CDR2 is FQGNSA. The CDR3 region is CASSLTGPGEQYF.

V and J are TRBV29-1 and TRBJ2-7; the D call from TCRdb, TRBD1, cannot be confirmed without DNA. CDR3 length equals 12 residues. Germline CDR1 and CDR2: SQVTM and ANQGSEA. CDR3 protein: CSVESGVGEQYF.

The J gene is TRBJ2-2, the V gene TRBV23-1; checking the TCRdb D call of TRBD1 is not possible without DNA. Being an ORF, TRBV23-1 has a function that is uncertain. CDR3 size: 16 residues. The CDR3 here is CASSWDPGYNTGELFF.

This sequence joins TRBV29-1 and TRBJ2-7; the TCRdb call, TRBD1, lacks DNA for checking. The CDR3 runs to 15 residues. The germline V gene has CDR1 SQVTM and CDR2 ANQGSEA. The CDR3 sequence: CSAIGTGEVSYEQYF.

The CDR3 is CASAHQGYTEAFF. The chain is built from TRBV12-5 and TRBJ1-1; the TCRdb call, TRBD1, lacks DNA for checking. Germline-derived CDR1 and CDR2 are LGHNT and FRNRAP. The CDR3 loop spans 13 amino acids.

The rearrangement links TRBV4-2 to TRBJ2-5; TCRdb designates TRBD1, a call that cannot be tested without DNA. Germline V gene data show CDR1 as LGHNA and CDR2 as YNFKEQ. This CDR3 has 15 amino acids. The CDR3 reads CASSQPDSYQETQYF.

This chain links TRBV29-1 with TRBJ2-7. There are 13 residues in the CDR3. The V gene's germline CDR1 is SQVTM and CDR2 ANQGSEA. The CDR3 loop reads CSVGKGTPYEQYF.

V gene TRBV7-9 combines with J gene TRBJ2-5; TCRdb returns TRBD1, unconfirmable since there is no DNA. CDR1 is SEHNR, CDR2 FQNEAQ, per germline (reference sequence). This CDR3 has 14 residues. This CDR3 is CASSSLLGGETQYF. Filled out from reference TRBV7-9 and TRBJ2-5, the complete variable domain reads DTGVSQNPRHKITKRGQNVTFRCDPISEHNRLYWYRQTLGQGPEFLTYFQNEAQLEKSRLLSDRFSAERPKGSFSTLEIQRTEQGDSAMYLCASSSLLGGETQYFGPGTRLLVL.

This chain uses TRBV5-1 with TRBJ1-2; TCRdb picks TRBD1, but there is no DNA to check that call. The CDR3 runs 12 residues. Germline CDR1 reads SGHRS; CDR2 reads YFSETQ. This CDR3 reads CASSLEGYVYTF.

The V and J genes are TRBV9 and TRBJ2-1; TCRdb picks TRBD2, but there is no DNA to check that call. Germline V gene sequence: CDR1 SGDLS, CDR2 YYNGEE. This CDR3 is built from 16 residues. The CDR3 is CASSPPTGEGYNEQFF.

The chain recombines TRBV4-3 with TRBJ2-7; TCRdb designates TRBD1, a call that cannot be tested without DNA. Per the germline V gene, CDR1 is LGHNA and CDR2 is YSLEER. This CDR3 has 15 amino acids. The CDR3 sequence: CASSQAATGELQQYF.